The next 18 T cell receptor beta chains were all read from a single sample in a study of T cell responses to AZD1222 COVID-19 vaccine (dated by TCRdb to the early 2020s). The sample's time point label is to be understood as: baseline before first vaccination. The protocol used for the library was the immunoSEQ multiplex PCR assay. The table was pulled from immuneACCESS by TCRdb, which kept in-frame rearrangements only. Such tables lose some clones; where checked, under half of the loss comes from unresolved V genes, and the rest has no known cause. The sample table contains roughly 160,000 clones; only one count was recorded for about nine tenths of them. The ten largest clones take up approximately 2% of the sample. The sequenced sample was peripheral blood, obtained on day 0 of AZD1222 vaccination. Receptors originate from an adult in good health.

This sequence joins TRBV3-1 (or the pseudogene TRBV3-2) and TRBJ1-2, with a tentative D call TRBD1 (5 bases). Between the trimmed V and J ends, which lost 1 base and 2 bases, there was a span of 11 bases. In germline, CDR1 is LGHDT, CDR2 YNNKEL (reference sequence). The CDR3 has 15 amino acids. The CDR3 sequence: CASSQGLRDNYGYTF. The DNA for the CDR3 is TGTGCCAGCAGCCAAGGCCTAAGGGACAACTATGGCTACACCTTC.

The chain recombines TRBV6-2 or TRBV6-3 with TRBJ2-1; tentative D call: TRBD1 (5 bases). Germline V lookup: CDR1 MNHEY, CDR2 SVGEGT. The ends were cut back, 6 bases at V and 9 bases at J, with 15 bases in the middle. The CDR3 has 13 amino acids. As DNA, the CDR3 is TGTGCCAGCAGCACAAACAGGCAGGGTGAGCAGTTCTTC. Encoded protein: CASSTNRQGEQFF.

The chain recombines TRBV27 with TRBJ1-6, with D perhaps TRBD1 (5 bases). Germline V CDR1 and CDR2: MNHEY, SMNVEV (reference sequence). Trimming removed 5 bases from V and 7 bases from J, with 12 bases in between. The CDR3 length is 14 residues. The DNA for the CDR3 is TGTGCCAGCAGTATAGGGACGGTAAATTCACCCCTCCACTTT. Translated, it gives CASSIGTVNSPLHF.

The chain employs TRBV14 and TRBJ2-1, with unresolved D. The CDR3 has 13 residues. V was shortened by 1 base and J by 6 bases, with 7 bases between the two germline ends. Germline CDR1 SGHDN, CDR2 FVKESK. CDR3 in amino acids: CASSQAVSNEQFF. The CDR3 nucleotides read TGTGCCAGCAGCCAAGCGGTGAGCAATGAGCAGTTCTTC.

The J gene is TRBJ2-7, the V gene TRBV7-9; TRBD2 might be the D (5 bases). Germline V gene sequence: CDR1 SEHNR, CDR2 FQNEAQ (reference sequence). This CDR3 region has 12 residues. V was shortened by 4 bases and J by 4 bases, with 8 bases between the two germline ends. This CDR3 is CASSSRTYEQYF. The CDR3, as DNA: TGTGCCAGCAGCTCCCGGACTTACGAGCAGTACTTC.

CDR3 sequence: CASSRRQGDVEGYTF. The CDR3 DNA follows: TGCGCCAGCAGCCGAAGACAGGGGGATGTGGAGGGCTACACCTTC. The chain is built from TRBV4-3 and TRBJ1-2, with 9 nucleotides matching TRBD1. Germline V lookup: CDR1 LGHNA, CDR2 YSLEER. J gave up 8 bases and V 4 bases, and 11 bases lay outside the gene matches. The CDR3 contains 15 residues.

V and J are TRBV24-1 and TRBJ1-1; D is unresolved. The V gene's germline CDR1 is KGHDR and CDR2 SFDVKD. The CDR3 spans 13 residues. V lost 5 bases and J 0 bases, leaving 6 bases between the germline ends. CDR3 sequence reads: CATSGRMNTEAFF. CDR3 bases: TGTGCCACCAGTGGGCGGATGAACACTGAAGCTTTCTTT.

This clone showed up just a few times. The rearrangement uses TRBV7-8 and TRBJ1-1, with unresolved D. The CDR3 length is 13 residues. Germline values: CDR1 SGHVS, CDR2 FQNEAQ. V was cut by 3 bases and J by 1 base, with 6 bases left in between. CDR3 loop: CASSFDPNTEAFF. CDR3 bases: TGTGCCAGCAGCTTCGACCCGAACACTGAAGCTTTCTTT. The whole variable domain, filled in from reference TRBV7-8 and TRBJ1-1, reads GAGVSQSPRYKVAKRGQDVALRCDPISGHVSLFWYQQALGQGPEFLTYFQNEAQLDKSGLPSDRFFAERPEGSVSTLKIQRTQQEDSAVYLCASSFDPNTEAFFGQGTRLTVV.

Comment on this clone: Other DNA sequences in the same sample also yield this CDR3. In nucleotides, the CDR3 is TGTGCCAGCAGCTCGGGACAGCTCTTCAATGAGCAGTTCTTC. Residues: CASSSGQLFNEQFF. V is TRBV11-2 and J is TRBJ2-1; 7 bases fit TRBD1. In germline, CDR1 is SGHAT, CDR2 FQNNGV. After removal of 4 bases from V and 6 bases from J, the junction contained 6 bases not matched to a gene. The CDR3 totals 14 residues.

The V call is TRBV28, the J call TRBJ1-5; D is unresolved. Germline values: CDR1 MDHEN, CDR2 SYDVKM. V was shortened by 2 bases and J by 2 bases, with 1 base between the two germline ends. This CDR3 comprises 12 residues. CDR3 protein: CASSLGNQPQHF. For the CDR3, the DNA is TGTGCCAGCAGTTTAGGCAATCAGCCCCAGCATTTT.

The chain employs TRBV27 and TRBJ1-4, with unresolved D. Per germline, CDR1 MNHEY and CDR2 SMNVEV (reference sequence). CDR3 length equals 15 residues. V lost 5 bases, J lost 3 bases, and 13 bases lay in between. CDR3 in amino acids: CASSSRPGSNEKLFF. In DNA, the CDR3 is TGTGCCAGCAGTAGTAGACCGGGCTCTAATGAAAAACTGTTTTTT.

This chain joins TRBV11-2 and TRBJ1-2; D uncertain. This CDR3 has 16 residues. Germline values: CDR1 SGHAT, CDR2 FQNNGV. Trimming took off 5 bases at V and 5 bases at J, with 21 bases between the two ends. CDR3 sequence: CASSHLDPVWDYGYTF. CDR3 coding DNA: TGTGCCAGCAGCCACTTAGATCCAGTATGGGATTATGGCTACACCTTC.

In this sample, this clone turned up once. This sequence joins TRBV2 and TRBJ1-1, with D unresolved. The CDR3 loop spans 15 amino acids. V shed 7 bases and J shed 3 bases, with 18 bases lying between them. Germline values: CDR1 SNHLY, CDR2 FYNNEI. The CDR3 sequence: CASTTDGGFDTEAFF. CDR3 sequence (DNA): TGTGCCAGCACCACCGACGGAGGGTTTGACACTGAAGCTTTCTTT.

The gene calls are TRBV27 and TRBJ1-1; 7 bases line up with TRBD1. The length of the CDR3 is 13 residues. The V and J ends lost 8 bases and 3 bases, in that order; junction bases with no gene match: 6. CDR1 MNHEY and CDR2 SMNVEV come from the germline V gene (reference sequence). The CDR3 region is CASRGGQHTEAFF. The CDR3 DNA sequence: TGTGCCAGCCGGGGGGGACAGCACACTGAAGCTTTCTTT.

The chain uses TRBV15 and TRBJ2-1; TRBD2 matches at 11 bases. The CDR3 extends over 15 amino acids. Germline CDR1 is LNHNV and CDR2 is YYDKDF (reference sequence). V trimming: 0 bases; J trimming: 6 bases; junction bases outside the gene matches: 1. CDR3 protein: CATSRDSGGANEQFF. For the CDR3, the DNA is TGTGCCACCAGCAGAGATAGCGGGGGGGCCAATGAGCAGTTCTTC. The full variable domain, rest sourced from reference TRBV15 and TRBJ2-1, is DAMVIQNPRYQVTQFGKPVTLSCSQTLNHNVMYWYQQKSSQAPKLLFHYYDKDFNNEADTPDNFQSRRPNTSFCFLDIRSPGLGDTAMYLCATSRDSGGANEQFFGPGTRLTVL.

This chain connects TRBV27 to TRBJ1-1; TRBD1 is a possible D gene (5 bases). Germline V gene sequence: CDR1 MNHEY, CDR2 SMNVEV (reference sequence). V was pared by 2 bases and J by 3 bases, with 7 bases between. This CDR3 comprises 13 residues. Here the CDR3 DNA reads TGTGCCAGCAGTTTAATAGGGGACACTGAAGCTTTCTTT. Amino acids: CASSLIGDTEAFF.

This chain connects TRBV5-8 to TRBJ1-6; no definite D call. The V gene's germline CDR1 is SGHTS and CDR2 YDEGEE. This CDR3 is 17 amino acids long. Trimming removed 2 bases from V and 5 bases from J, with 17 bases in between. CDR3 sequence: CASSFGASADNNSPLHF. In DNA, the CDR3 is TGTGCCAGCAGCTTTGGAGCAAGCGCCGACAATAATTCACCCCTCCACTTT.

The CDR3, as DNA: TGTGCCAGTAGTATATCGGGCGCTGAAGCTTTCTTT. Its translation: CASSISGAEAFF. This rearrangement joins TRBV19 to TRBJ1-1; D is uncertain. Trimming removed 2 bases at V and 6 bases at J, with 7 bases between. From germline, CDR1 is LNHDA and CDR2 SQIVND (reference sequence). The CDR3 is 12 residues long.